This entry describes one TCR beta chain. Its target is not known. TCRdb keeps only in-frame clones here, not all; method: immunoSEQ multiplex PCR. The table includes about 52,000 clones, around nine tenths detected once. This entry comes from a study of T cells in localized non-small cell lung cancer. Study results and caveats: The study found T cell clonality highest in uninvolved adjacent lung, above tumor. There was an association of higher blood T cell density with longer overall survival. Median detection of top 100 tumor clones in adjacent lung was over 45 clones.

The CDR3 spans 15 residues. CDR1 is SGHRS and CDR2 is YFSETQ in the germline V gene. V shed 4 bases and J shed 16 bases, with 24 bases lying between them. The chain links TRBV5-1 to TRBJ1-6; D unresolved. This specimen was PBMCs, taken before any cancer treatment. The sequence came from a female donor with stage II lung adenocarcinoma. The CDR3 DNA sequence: TGCGCCAGCAGCCTACTACCGGGCGGCCGAGAAAAACTCCACTTT. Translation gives CASSLLPGGREKLHF.